These 11 T cell receptor beta chains were sequenced from one sample in a study of blood T cells in healthy people across ages (dated by TCRdb to between 2015 and 2017). Libraries were constructed by 5' RACE. Sequencer: Illumina HiSeq 2500. The second PCR ran for roughly 6 to 11 cycles and used a J-beta primer mix along with a sample-barcoded 5' primer. TCRdb's own reprocessing of the public reads used fastp at Q25 and MiXCR and kept productive beta chains. A single entry per CDR3 protein holds the most common genes and DNA from its merged rows. The sample table shows 1.5 million to 2 million distinct CDR3 sequences, and roughly 50% are seen once. Roughly 2.1% of the sample goes to the ten largest clones. The material sequenced was blood. These receptors all stem from a woman aged 40 to 55 in good health.

In its sample, this clonotype was seen once. The chain is built from TRBV28 and TRBJ2-4; D gene unclear. CDR1 is MDHEN and CDR2 is SYDVKM in the germline V gene. The length of the CDR3 is 12 residues. V dropped 4 bases and J dropped 14 bases, with 15 bases sitting between them. The CDR3 region is CASSSSWSVEYF. Here the CDR3 DNA reads TGTGCCAGCAGTTCCTCGTGGTCGGTTGAGTACTTC.

J is TRBJ2-3 and V is TRBV3-1, with no clear D. With 1 base removed from V and 2 bases from J, the gap between germline ends came to 10 bases. From germline, CDR1 is LGHDT and CDR2 YNNKEL (reference sequence). CDR3 size: 15 residues. CDR3 DNA: TGTGCCAGCAGCCAAGTAGTAGCCCCCACAGATACGCAGTATTTT. It specifies CASSQVVAPTDTQYF.

The table lists this clonotype with many counts. V and J are TRBV27 and TRBJ2-5, with a weak D call TRBD1 (6 bases). Trimming removed 4 bases from V and 0 bases from J, with 9 bases in between. Per germline, CDR1 MNHEY and CDR2 SMNVEV (reference sequence). The CDR3 runs to 14 residues. In DNA form, the CDR3 reads TGTGCCAGCAGTTCAAGGGGGTACCAAGAGACCCAGTACTTC. The encoded protein is CASSSRGYQETQYF.

This clonotype was counted between two and nine times. V and J are TRBV28 and TRBJ2-1; D possibly corresponds to TRBD2 (6 bases). Germline CDR1 and CDR2: MDHEN and SYDVKM. The CDR3 sequence is 13 residues long. V lost 8 bases, J lost 9 bases, and 17 bases lay in between. This CDR3 is CASYRLGMAEQFF. The CDR3, as DNA: TGTGCCAGCTATAGACTAGGGATGGCTGAGCAGTTCTTC.

This sequence joins TRBV6-5 and TRBJ2-5, with 9 bases aligning to TRBD1. This CDR3 spans 15 amino acids. Germline V lookup: CDR1 MNHEY, CDR2 SVGAGI. V shed 6 bases, J shed 5 bases, and the junction held 10 bases outside the gene matches. The CDR3 here is CASSVGTGHTETQYF. The CDR3 region has the DNA TGTGCCAGCAGCGTCGGGACAGGGCACACGGAGACCCAGTACTTC.

CDR3 nucleotides: TGTGCCAGCAGCTTAGGGGGGACAGGCGCTAACTATGGCTACACCTTC. It yields the protein CASSLGGTGANYGYTF. This chain joins TRBV7-2 and TRBJ1-2, with 8 nucleotides matching TRBD1. Germline V gene sequence: CDR1 SGHTA, CDR2 FQGNSA. This CDR3 spans 16 amino acids. Unmatched junction bases numbered 4, after V lost 1 base and J lost 0 bases. Based on the CDR3 plus reference TRBV7-2 and TRBJ1-2, the full variable domain is GAGVSQSPSNKVTEKGKDVELRCDPISGHTALYWYRQSLGQGLEFLIYFQGNSAPDKSGLPSDRFSAERTGGSVSTLTIQRTQQEDSAVYLCASSLGGTGANYGYTFGSGTRLTVV.

This clonotype was seen only a few times. The chain combines TRBV25-1 with TRBJ2-5, with D possibly being TRBD2 (6 bases). CDR3 size: 15 residues. V was pared by 2 bases and J by 5 bases, with 15 bases between. Germline values: CDR1 MGHDK, CDR2 SYGVNS. The CDR3 loop reads CASSEGRNWEETQYF. CDR3 DNA: TGTGCCAGCAGTGAAGGGAGGAACTGGGAGGAGACCCAGTACTTC.

This clonotype was observed a handful of times. The V call is TRBV12-3 or TRBV12-4, the J call TRBJ2-5; 9 nucleotides line up with TRBD2. The CDR3 consists of 15 residues. The V gene end was trimmed by 2 bases and the J gene end by 4 bases; junction bases not matched to a gene: 5. CDR3 amino acids: CASSLWRGGRETQYF. The CDR3 nucleotides read TGTGCCAGCAGTTTATGGCGGGGGGGCCGAGAGACCCAGTACTTC.

Regarding this clonotype: A much larger clone lies a single base off, so this may be a read error. V is TRBV7-2 and J is TRBJ2-7, with D hard to call. V was clipped by 7 bases and J by 4 bases, with 14 bases between them. CDR1 and CDR2 from the germline V gene are SGHTA and FQGNSA. There are 13 residues in the CDR3. CDR3 DNA sequence: TGTGCCAGCATCCTAGACCCCGGTTACGAGCAGTACTTC. Amino acid sequence: CASILDPGYEQYF.

V is TRBV6-6 and J is TRBJ2-4; possibly TRBD1 for D (5 bases). The J call may be faulty, since TRBJ2-7 better matches the DNA end. Germline V CDR1 and CDR2: MNHNY, SVGAGI (reference sequence). The CDR3 contains 14 residues. CDR3 DNA: TGTGCCAGCAGTCGGACAAGGGCGGTTTACGAGCAGTACTTC. Translation: CASSRTRAVYEQYF.

This chain uses TRBV9 with TRBJ2-3; 8 positions match TRBD1. Germline-derived CDR1 and CDR2 are SGDLS and YYNGEE. Trimming removed 4 bases from V and 0 bases from J; junction bases left unmatched: 13. The CDR3 contains 18 residues. CDR3 loop: CASSPQGQEELSTDTQYF. The CDR3 bases are TGTGCCAGCAGCCCTCAGGGACAGGAGGAGCTAAGCACAGATACGCAGTATTTT.